A single sample gave rise to the 4 T cell receptor beta chains below, sequenced in a study of blood T cell repertoires in COVID-19. Using immunoSEQ multiplex PCR, the repertoire was profiled, and TCRdb retains in-frame clones only, with some absent. The repertoire consists of about 250,000 clones, with 85% to 90% occurring once and the leading ten covering approximately 1.3%. Sample: peripheral blood. The origin of the receptors is a man at least 80 years old with acute or convalescent COVID-19.

The V gene is TRBV7-3, the J gene TRBJ1-1; the D gene is possibly TRBD1 (5 bases). Per the germline V gene, CDR1 is SGHTA and CDR2 is FQGTGA. The CDR3 loop spans 13 amino acids. The ends were cut back, 4 bases at V and 4 bases at J, with 10 bases in the middle. The CDR3 is CASSSQGSTEAFF. CDR3 bases: TGTGCCAGCAGCTCCCAGGGAAGCACTGAAGCTTTCTTT.

This rearrangement joins TRBV4-3 to TRBJ1-1; a weak D match, TRBD1 (5 bases). The germline CDR1 and CDR2 sequences are LGHNA and YSLEER. Trimming pared 4 bases from V and 1 base from J, leaving 16 bases between. There are 16 residues in the CDR3. The CDR3 DNA is TGCGCCAGCAGCCCCACGGGAGGGGCGAGGAACACTGAAGCTTTCTTT. Amino acid sequence: CASSPTGGARNTEAFF.

The CDR3 nucleotides are TGCGCCAGCAGCTTGGAAGGTTCTAGCGGGGGGATGATAAAGACCCAGTACTTC. Encoded protein: CASSLEGSSGGMIKTQYF. The chain uses TRBV5-1 and TRBJ2-5; 11 nucleotides match TRBD2. Germline V CDR1 and CDR2: SGHRS, YFSETQ. Trimming cost V 0 bases and J 6 bases; bases outside gene matches: 13. This CDR3 spans 18 amino acids.

This chain connects TRBV7-8 to TRBJ1-6; weak D call: TRBD1 (5 bases). Germline CDR1 reads SGHVS; CDR2 reads FQNEAQ. The CDR3 consists of 17 residues. Trimming removed 1 base from V and 3 bases from J, with 13 bases in between. Written as DNA, the CDR3 is TGTGCCAGCAGCTTAGTAGGAACGACAGTCTATAATTCACCCCTCCACTTT. Translation gives CASSLVGTTVYNSPLHF.